This note documents a single T cell receptor (beta chain) sequence. Its antigen remains unknown. The CDR3 sequence is 15 residues long. Germline CDR1 is ENHRY and CDR2 is SYGVKD. Trimming shortened V by 4 bases and J by 3 bases, and 16 bases separated the two germline ends. TCRdb's copy holds only in-frame clones and misses some; the assay was immunoSEQ multiplex PCR. Of roughly 80,000 clones listed, over 75% were seen once; the top ten hold 0.3% to 0.4%. The sample comes from a study of OX40 agonist ivuxolimab in advanced cancers. Whole-study context: Patients were infused with ivuxolimab every 2 weeks at 0.01 to 10 mg/kg. Overall study findings and caveats: Antigens targeted by the expanded peripheral T cells were not determined. The study found that CD8+ T cells averaged more expanded clones than CD4+. There was clonal expansion of CD4+ and CD8+ blood T cells by week 6 at 0.1 to 3.0 mg/kg.

The chain links TRBV10-3 to TRBJ2-7, with D unclear. This specimen consisted of CD4+ or CD8+ T cells sorted from blood, obtained in a trial of the OX40 agonist ivuxolimab. The sequence was obtained from an adult with an advanced solid tumor such as melanoma, head and neck, liver or kidney cancer. The DNA for the CDR3 is TGTGCCATCAGTGGGACCGAGTCCTCTATCTACGAGCAGTACTTC. The encoded protein is CAISGTESSIYEQYF.